The present TCR beta chain was sequenced within a study of beta chain features in type 1 diabetes. Sorting of CD4+ naive, central memory, regulatory and stem cell-like memory cells was performed via CD45RO/CCR7/CD25/CD127/CD95/CD27. Isolated RNA was reverse transcribed in full, so expressed TCRB transcripts were sequenced. The repertoire was sequenced with immunoSEQ multiplex PCR; TCRdb's copy has only in-frame clones and lacks some. The sample consists of 400,000 to 550,000 clones, 11% of them appearing once. The source material was naive CD4+ T cells from blood. This sequence was found in a woman under 30 in good health.

CDR3 DNA sequence: TGTGCCAGCAGCTCAATGACTAGCGGGGGTAAGAATGAGCAGTTCTTC. Its translation: CASSSMTSGGKNEQFF. The rearrangement joins TRBV5-5 to TRBJ2-1, with 12 bases lining up with TRBD2. V shed 3 bases, J shed 7 bases, and the junction held 8 bases outside the gene matches. Germline-derived CDR1 and CDR2 are SGHKS and YYEKEE (reference sequence). This CDR3 is 16 amino acids long.